These T cell receptor beta chains were read from a single sample in a study of radiotherapy plus CTLA-4 blockade in lung cancer. Produced via immunoSEQ multiplex PCR; TCRdb's table is partial and in-frame only. There are roughly 48,000 clones in the sample; around 77% occur only once, and under 9.5% lies in the top ten. The sample here was peripheral blood, taken from a patient treated with radiotherapy plus ipilimumab. These receptors were taken from a human donor with non-small cell lung cancer who had stable disease on radiotherapy plus ipilimumab. The CDR3 runs from the conserved cysteine through the conserved F or W. Each record gives: V gene, D gene, J gene, clone size, CDR3 DNA, CDR3 protein. A D gene is named only where the DNA matches it firmly. Part of the rows lack a size; the others show once, few, many or a class for expanded clones.

>TRBV27|NA|TRBJ2-3|once
TGTGCCAGCAGCCCCTGGCAGGGGAACACAGATACGCAGTATTTT
CASSPWQGNTDTQYF
>TRBV7-8|TRBD1|TRBJ1-5|NA
TGTGCCAGCAGCCCCCGGACAGGGCATAGCAATCAGCCCCAGCATTTT
CASSPRTGHSNQPQHF
>TRBV18|NA|TRBJ1-3|NA
TGTGCCAGCTCATCAAGGCCTGCCTCTGGAAACACCATATATTTT
CASSSRPASGNTIYF
>TRBV28|NA|TRBJ1-6|NA
TGTGCCAGCAGTTTACTCGGAGCAGGGAGCTATAATTCACCCCTCCACTTT
CASSLLGAGSYNSPLHF
>TRBV4-1|TRBD1|TRBJ2-3|NA
TGCGCCAGCGGCCTAGGGACAGGTAGCACAGATACGCAGTATTTT
CASGLGTGSTDTQYF
>TRBV10-3|NA|TRBJ1-1|NA
TGTGCCATCAGGGGGGATACTGAAGCTTTCTTT
CAIRGDTEAFF
>TRBV4-2|TRBD1|TRBJ1-4|NA
TGTGCCAGCAGCCAAGAAAGGGACAGGTTGGGAAAACTGTTTTTT
CASSQERDRLGKLFF
>TRBV20-1|NA|TRBJ1-2|NA
TGCAGTGCCTTGGACCTTTATGGCTACACCTTC
CSALDLYGYTF
>TRBV19|TRBD2|TRBJ2-1|NA
TGTGCCAGTAGTATTGGACTAGCGGGGGGGTTTGAGCAGTTCTTC
CASSIGLAGGFEQFF
>TRBV7-2|NA|TRBJ1-5|NA
TGTGCCAGCAGCTTAGGAGGTCCCCCGAATCAGCCCCAGCATTTT
CASSLGGPPNQPQHF
>TRBV7-7|NA|TRBJ2-5|few
TGTGCCAGCAGCCAGGGCCAAGAGACCCAGTACTTC
CASSQGQETQYF
>TRBV5-4|NA|TRBJ1-6|NA
TGTGCCAGCAGCTTGGGGAATTCACCCCTCCACTTT
CASSLGNSPLHF
>TRBV7-3|NA|TRBJ1-1|NA
TGTGCCAGCAGCGTGCAGTCGGGGGACACTGAAGCTTTCTTT
CASSVQSGDTEAFF
>TRBV9|TRBD1|TRBJ1-1|NA
TGTGCCAGCAGCGTAGCAGGGACAGGGCCAGGGGCTGAAGCTTTCTTT
CASSVAGTGPGAEAFF
>TRBV30|NA|TRBJ1-2|NA
TGTGCCTGGAGTGAGGAATCAACTAACTATGGCTACACCTTC
CAWSEESTNYGYTF
>TRBV5-1|NA|TRBJ1-2|NA
TGCGCCAGCAGCCTGTCTGAGATCTATGGCTACACCTTC
CASSLSEIYGYTF
>TRBV5-4|NA|TRBJ1-1|NA
TGTGCCAGCAGCTTGACAGTTGCGAACACTGAAGCTTTCTTT
CASSLTVANTEAFF
>TRBV5-4|TRBD1|TRBJ1-2|NA
TGTGCCAGCGGGGACAGCTATGGCTACACCTTC
CASGDSYGYTF
>TRBV7-2|TRBD1|TRBJ1-4|NA
TGTGCCAGCAGCAGAGGACAGGATCGAGAAAAACTGTTTTTT
CASSRGQDREKLFF
>TRBV9|NA|TRBJ1-5|NA
TGTGCCAGCAGCGTAGGAGGGCTTGGCAATCAGCCCCAGCATTTT
CASSVGGLGNQPQHF
>TRBV5-4|NA|TRBJ1-1|NA
TGTGCCAGCAGGAAGACCTTGAACACTGAAGCTTTCTTT
CASRKTLNTEAFF
>TRBV6-1|NA|TRBJ1-2|NA
TGTGCCATCATGCACGACTATGGCTACACCTTC
CAIMHDYGYTF
>TRBV28|NA|TRBJ1-2|NA
TGTGCCAGCAGTTCCCAGAGTGGCTACACCTTC
CASSSQSGYTF
>TRBV7-9|NA|TRBJ1-1|NA
TGTGCCAGCAGCCTCAGTGATGTAACTGAAGCTTTCTTT
CASSLSDVTEAFF
>TRBV7-8|TRBD1|TRBJ1-3|NA
TGTGCCAGCAGCTTAGCGGTTAGCAGGGGGATGGGAAACACCATATATTTT
CASSLAVSRGMGNTIYF
>TRBV18|NA|TRBJ2-5|NA
TGTGCCAGCTCACAGAGTCAAGAGACCCAGTACTTC
CASSQSQETQYF
>TRBV7-9|NA|TRBJ1-5|NA
TGTGCCAGCAGCTCGCCGGGCCCTGAGGGGAATCAGCCCCAGCATTTT
CASSSPGPEGNQPQHF
>TRBV7-9|NA|TRBJ2-7|NA
TGTGCCAGCAGCTTAGACGGCAGCCTCTCCTACGAGCAGTACTTC
CASSLDGSLSYEQYF
>TRBV9|TRBD1|TRBJ1-1|NA
TGTGCCAGCAGCCCAACAGGGGCGAAAGCTTTCTTT
CASSPTGAKAFF